A single sample is the source of the 22 T cell receptor beta chains below, sequenced in a study of T cells in Graves' hyperthyroidism and ophthalmopathy. TCR beta CDR3 regions were amplified from RNA transcripts. The HTBI primer set was used in a first-round RT-PCR of the TCR CDR3. From the multiplex PCR reads, TCRdb called clonotypes with MiXCR, one entry per CDR3 protein. The top ten clones hold 3.7% of a sample with some 350,000 distinct CDR3 sequences, roughly 19% of them seen once. The sample comprised blood. The source is a woman between 18 and 29 years old with Graves' hyperthyroidism.

This clonotype was observed many times. V usage is TRBV27 and J usage is TRBJ1-1; D not resolved. Germline V gene data show CDR1 as MNHEY and CDR2 as SMNVEV (reference sequence). Trimming cost V 5 bases and J 6 bases, with 22 bases left between them. The CDR3 totals 16 residues. CDR3 DNA: TGTGCCAGCAGTCAGCCATCTCGACGCAGGTACGCTGAAGCTTTCTTT. This codes for CASSQPSRRRYAEAFF.

This clonotype was picked up many times. The chain has TRBV5-1 and TRBJ1-2; 9 bases agree with TRBD1. CDR1 and CDR2 (germline): SGHRS, YFSETQ. The CDR3 sequence is 14 residues long. J gave up 6 bases and V 3 bases, and 6 bases lay outside the gene matches. The CDR3 DNA sequence: TGCGCCAGCAGCTGGGGACAGGGTAGGGATGGCTACACCTTC. This codes for CASSWGQGRDGYTF.

A note on this clonotype: This may stem from a read error, because a much larger clone lies one nucleotide away. The V and J genes are TRBV5-1 and TRBJ2-2, with 9 bases lining up with TRBD1. There are 14 residues in the CDR3. Germline-derived CDR1 and CDR2 are SGHRS and YFSETQ. Written as DNA, the CDR3 is TGCGCCATCAGCTACAGGGGGCAAACCGGGGAGCTGTTTTTT. Encoded protein: CAISYRGQTGELFF.

In its sample, this clonotype was seen many times. The CDR3 nucleotides are TGTGCCAGCACCCGATCCAGGGCGGATGCGAACACCGGGGAGCTGTTTTTT. Its protein is CASTRSRADANTGELFF. This chain connects TRBV2 to TRBJ2-2, with D perhaps TRBD1 (5 bases). Germline lookup yields CDR1 SNHLY and CDR2 FYNNEI. V was cut by 7 bases and J by 0 bases, with 18 bases left in between. This CDR3 has 17 amino acids.

Of note for this clonotype: The junction and the germline gene differ at one end; a read error may be behind it. The gene calls are TRBV20-1 and TRBJ2-4; tentatively, D is TRBD1 (6 bases). Germline loops: CDR1 DFQATT, CDR2 SNEGSKA (reference sequence). This CDR3 contains 16 residues. The DNA for the CDR3 is TGCAGTGCTAGAGATGCCCTGCCAGGGGCCAAAAACATTAAGTACTTC. It yields the protein CSARDALPGAKNIKYF.

This clonotype has at least ten counts. The chain uses TRBV6-1 and TRBJ2-7, with 7 nucleotides matching TRBD1. The trim removed 4 bases at V and 3 bases at J, leaving 6 bases unmatched. The CDR3 runs 14 residues. Germline V gene lookup returns CDR1 MNHNS and CDR2 SASEGT. CDR3 bases: TGTGCCAGCAGTGTCCGACAGGGCAACTACGAGCAGTACTTC. This codes for CASSVRQGNYEQYF.

A few counts support this clonotype. The CDR3, as DNA: TGTGCCAGCAGTTTACAGTGGGACTATTCACCCCTCCACTTT. Protein sequence: CASSLQWDYSPLHF. V and J are TRBV7-9 and TRBJ1-6; a weak D match, TRBD1 (5 bases). This CDR3 comprises 14 residues. The germline CDR1 and CDR2 sequences are SEHNR and FQNEAQ (reference sequence). V lost 6 bases to trimming and J lost 8 bases, with 14 bases between them.

This clonotype occurred many times. The chain has TRBV30 and TRBJ2-7; D is uncertain. V dropped 3 bases and J dropped 7 bases, with 16 bases sitting between them. Per the germline V gene, CDR1 is GTSNPN and CDR2 is SVGIG (reference sequence). This CDR3 has 13 amino acids. The CDR3 region has the DNA TGTGCCTGGAGCCCTCAAGTTCTTAGGGAGCAGTACTTC. It specifies CAWSPQVLREQYF.

This chain links TRBV13 with TRBJ2-7; no clear D. The germline CDR1 and CDR2 sequences are PRHDT and FYEKMQ (reference sequence). The V gene lost 5 bases and the J gene lost 2 bases, with 16 bases spanning the gap. This CDR3 comprises 15 residues. This CDR3 reads CASSPGNPGAYEQYF. The CDR3 DNA follows: TGTGCCAGCAGCCCAGGCAATCCCGGCGCCTACGAGCAGTACTTC.

This clonotype was seen at least ten times. The rearrangement uses TRBV20-1 and TRBJ1-2; possibly TRBD1 for D (5 bases). The CDR3 length is 13 residues. Germline V gene lookup returns CDR1 DFQATT and CDR2 SNEGSKA (reference sequence). The V and J ends lost 5 bases and 1 base respectively, with 11 bases between them. This chain's CDR3 is CSAWGPSNYGYTF. The DNA of the CDR3 is TGCAGTGCTTGGGGACCGAGTAACTATGGCTACACCTTC.

This clonotype was seen many times. The chain employs TRBV29-1 and TRBJ1-1, with D unclear. V lost 8 bases and J lost 6, with 13 bases in between. Germline V gene data show CDR1 as SQVTM and CDR2 as ANQGSEA. The CDR3 spans 11 residues. CDR3: CSLGSRAEAFF. CDR3 DNA sequence: TGCAGCCTGGGGTCCCGCGCTGAAGCTTTCTTT.

This rearrangement joins TRBV6-1 to TRBJ1-1, with 12 positions matching TRBD1. Germline V CDR1 and CDR2: MNHNS, SASEGT. Germline trimming cut 7 bases from V and 6 bases from J; bases unmatched to any gene: 15. The CDR3 is 17 amino acids. The CDR3: CASKGMGQGALGAEAFF. DNA for the CDR3: TGTGCCAGCAAGGGAATGGGACAGGGGGCGCTTGGCGCTGAAGCTTTCTTT.

This clonotype has a count of ten or more. The chain links TRBV18 to TRBJ1-2; D is unclear. The CDR3 has 13 amino acids. Germline CDR1 KGHSH, CDR2 LQKENI. V lost 2 bases and J 4 bases, leaving 8 bases between the germline ends. The CDR3 loop is CASSPWGTYGYTF. The CDR3 nucleotides are TGTGCCAGCTCACCATGGGGTACCTATGGCTACACCTTC.

V usage is TRBV12-3 or TRBV12-4 and J usage is TRBJ1-1; no reliable D call. V dropped 5 bases and J dropped 7 bases, with 14 bases sitting between them. This CDR3 contains 13 residues. CDR3 bases: TGTGCCAGCAGTCCCGGGTTGGGCCTTGAAGCTTTCTTT. This encodes CASSPGLGLEAFF.

This clonotype was found many times. This chain uses TRBV6-1 with TRBJ1-1; D possibly corresponds to TRBD1 (5 bases). V lost 3 bases and J lost 6, with 14 bases in between. Germline CDR1 and CDR2: MNHNS and SASEGT. This CDR3 contains 14 residues. CDR3 protein: CASSDPGLGAEAFF. The CDR3 DNA reads as TGTGCCAGCAGTGACCCAGGGTTGGGCGCTGAAGCTTTCTTT.

There are a few counts of this clonotype. The chain couples TRBV6-1 to TRBJ2-7; D is unclear. V dropped 1 base and J dropped 2 bases, with 6 bases sitting between them. This CDR3 is built from 13 residues. CDR1 is MNHNS, CDR2 SASEGT, per germline. Here the CDR3 reads CASSEGRPYEQYF. For the CDR3, the DNA is TGTGCCAGCAGTGAAGGTCGGCCCTACGAGCAGTACTTC.

This clonotype has a count of ten or more. The chain links TRBV24-1 to TRBJ2-2, with D hard to call. V lost 4 bases to trimming and J lost 4 bases, with 18 bases between them. The CDR3 runs to 17 residues. Germline CDR1 reads KGHDR; CDR2 reads SFDVKD. The CDR3 bases are TGTGCCACCAGTGACCCCAATCCGGCAGGCGTCACCGGGGAGCTGTTTTTT. Translating it yields CATSDPNPAGVTGELFF.

The gene calls are TRBV6-1 and TRBJ1-1; D is ambiguous. This CDR3 contains 13 residues. Trimming took 6 bases from V and 4 from J, leaving 12 bases between them. Germline V CDR1 and CDR2: MNHNS, SASEGT. CDR3 sequence reads: CASRQLSGTEAFF. In nucleotides, the CDR3 is TGTGCCAGCAGACAACTCTCAGGCACTGAAGCTTTCTTT.

This clonotype was detected many times. The J gene is TRBJ2-7, the V gene TRBV6-2 or TRBV6-3; a weak D match, TRBD2 (7 bases). The CDR3 has 14 amino acids. Trimming cost V 8 bases and J 5 bases, with 19 bases left between them. Germline V gene data show CDR1 as MNHEY and CDR2 as SVGEGT. CDR3 sequence (DNA): TGTGCCAGCGTCCCCGTACGGGGGGCGGACGAGCAGTACTTC. Translating it yields CASVPVRGADEQYF.

This clonotype was detected many times. The chain is built from TRBV11-2 and TRBJ1-3; D gene unclear. Germline CDR1 reads SGHAT; CDR2 reads FQNNGV. With 5 bases removed from V and 5 bases from J, the gap between germline ends came to 7 bases. The CDR3 covers 12 residues. CDR3 coding DNA: TGTGCCAGCAGCCACGACCGAAACACCATATATTTT. Encoded protein: CASSHDRNTIYF.

This clonotype was detected ten times or more. The chain has TRBV30 and TRBJ2-3; 7 bases match TRBD2. The junction had 3 bases not matched to a gene; V was cut back by 0 bases and J by 0 bases. This CDR3 spans 15 amino acids. In germline, CDR1 is GTSNPN, CDR2 SVGIG (reference sequence). The CDR3 nucleotides are TGTGCCTGGAGTGTTTGGGGGGGTAGCACAGATACGCAGTATTTT. It translates to CAWSVWGGSTDTQYF.

This clonotype appeared a few times. Just one base apart from a much larger clone, this may be a read error. The J gene is TRBJ2-5, the V gene TRBV7-8; weak D call: TRBD2 (6 bases). This CDR3 contains 14 residues. Germline assignment: CDR1 SGHVS and CDR2 FQNEAQ. The CDR3 region is CASSLRWEEETKYF. CDR3 sequence (DNA): TGTGCCAGCAGCTTAAGGTGGGAGGAAGAGACCAAGTACTTC.